This entry lists 13 T cell receptor beta chains sequenced from one sample in a study of OX40 agonist ivuxolimab in advanced cancers. Data came from immunoSEQ multiplex PCR; TCRdb stores just in-frame clones and leaves some out. The top ten clones hold under 30% of a sample with around 17,000 clones, around 78% of them seen once. The specimen was CD4+ or CD8+ T cells sorted from blood, collected in a trial of the OX40 agonist ivuxolimab. Receptors were obtained from an adult with an advanced solid tumor such as melanoma, head and neck, liver or kidney cancer.

V usage is TRBV5-6 and J usage is TRBJ2-5; D is possibly TRBD1 or TRBD2 (6 bases each). The CDR3 is 14 residues long. CDR1 SGHDT and CDR2 YYEEEE come from the germline V gene. Trimming took 3 bases from V and 2 from J, leaving 11 bases between them. CDR3 sequence reads: CASSWGAGQETQYF. The CDR3 DNA follows: TGTGCCAGCAGCTGGGGGGCAGGGCAAGAGACCCAGTACTTC.

The chain recombines TRBV5-4 with TRBJ2-7; D gene ambiguous. The V end lost 5 bases, the J end lost 2 bases, and 5 bases lay between the germline ends. The CDR3 is 11 amino acids. CDR1 SGHNT and CDR2 YYREEE come from the germline V gene (reference sequence). Here the CDR3 DNA reads TGTGCCAGCAGTTCTACCTACGAGCAGTACTTC. Its protein is CASSSTYEQYF.

The rearrangement links TRBV15 to TRBJ1-2; 8 bases are shared with TRBD1. Germline CDR1 LNHNV, CDR2 YYDKDF (reference sequence). V gave up 4 bases and J gave up 6 bases; unmatched junction bases: 7. The CDR3 is made up of 14 amino acids. Here the CDR3 reads CATSKGQGSDGYTF. The CDR3 DNA reads TGTGCCACCAGCAAAGGACAGGGCTCGGATGGCTACACCTTC.

In regard to this clone: The junction and the germline gene differ at one end; a read error may be behind it. Other DNA sequences in the sample encode the same CDR3. J is TRBJ2-1 and V is TRBV7-2, with 7 bases that match TRBD1. The CDR3 is made up of 16 amino acids. CDR1 is SGHTA and CDR2 is FQGNSA in the germline V gene. The CDR3 coding sequence is TGTGCCAGCAGCGGATCGGACAGGACCTCCTACAATGAGCAATTCTTC. Translating it yields CASSGSDRTSYNEQFF.

The V and J genes are TRBV11-2 and TRBJ2-5, with D possibly being TRBD1 (5 bases). The CDR3 covers 13 residues. Germline assignment: CDR1 SGHAT and CDR2 FQNNGV. V was clipped by 4 bases and J by 5 bases, with 11 bases between them. The CDR3 region has the DNA TGTGCCAGCAGCTCGGCAGGGTGGGAGACCCAGTACTTC. This encodes CASSSAGWETQYF.

This clone was found once. The chain uses TRBV19 and TRBJ2-3; D remains ambiguous. V lost 8 bases and J 0 bases, leaving 9 bases between the germline ends. The CDR3 is 13 residues long. The germline gives CDR1 LNHDA, CDR2 SQIVND (reference sequence). CDR3 nucleotide sequence: TGTGCCAGTGAAAGCCGTAGCACAGATACGCAGTATTTT. Translation: CASESRSTDTQYF.

The V call is TRBV6-4, the J call TRBJ1-2; TRBD1 matches at 7 bases. Per germline, CDR1 MRHNA and CDR2 SNTAGT. The CDR3 is made up of 14 amino acids. The V and J ends lost 0 bases and 5 bases, in that order; junction bases with no gene match: 3. For the CDR3, the DNA is TGTGCCAGCAGTGACTCCGGACAGGCGTATGGCTACACCTTC. Its translation: CASSDSGQAYGYTF.

This clone was counted only a few times. The chain recombines TRBV27 with TRBJ2-5; weak D call: TRBD1 (6 bases). The last part of the DNA fits TRBJ2-7 better; the J call may be wrong. Germline CDR1 reads MNHEY; CDR2 reads SMNVEV (reference sequence). There are 15 residues in the CDR3. CDR3 sequence reads: CASSSPGHSFYEQYF. CDR3 in DNA: TGTGCCAGCAGTTCCCCGGGACATTCCTTCTACGAGCAGTACTTC.

The rearrangement uses TRBV7-8 and TRBJ2-1; 7 bases match TRBD1. V was pared by 5 bases and J by 9 bases, with 7 bases of the junction left unmatched. The CDR3 consists of 13 residues. Germline CDR1 and CDR2: SGHVS and FQNEAQ. CDR3 in amino acids: CASSPGTEREQFF. The CDR3 DNA sequence: TGTGCCAGCAGCCCCGGGACAGAACGTGAGCAGTTCTTC.

The V gene is TRBV4-3, the J gene TRBJ2-2; unclear D gene. The CDR3 runs 17 residues. Germline V gene sequence: CDR1 LGHNA, CDR2 YSLEER. The germline V and J ends were trimmed by 0 bases and 4 bases, with 15 bases remaining between them. The CDR3 sequence: CASSQDRGSPPTGELFF. The DNA of the CDR3 is TGCGCCAGCAGCCAAGATCGAGGCAGCCCCCCCACCGGGGAGCTGTTTTTT.

The chain has TRBV27 and TRBJ2-7; 7 bases line up with TRBD1. The V segment lost 2 bases and the J segment 2 bases; nucleotides outside the gene matches: 3. The CDR3 is 14 amino acids. In germline, CDR1 is MNHEY, CDR2 SMNVEV (reference sequence). The CDR3 bases are TGTGCCAGCAGTTTACAGGGGGTTCCCTACGAGCAGTACTTC. Translation gives CASSLQGVPYEQYF.

This clone has only one observation. The rearrangement joins TRBV6-5 to TRBJ2-2; tentative D call: TRBD2 (6 bases). This CDR3 is built from 15 residues. With 5 bases removed from V and 6 bases from J, the gap between germline ends came to 16 bases. Germline CDR1 reads MNHEY; CDR2 reads SVGAGI. The DNA for the CDR3 is TGTGCCAGCAGTATTACAACCGCGGGGTCCGGGGAGCTGTTTTTT. Its protein is CASSITTAGSGELFF.

V gene TRBV13 combines with J gene TRBJ1-6, with D possibly matching TRBD1 (5 bases). V dropped 1 base and J dropped 6 bases, with 16 bases sitting between them. The germline V gene has CDR1 PRHDT and CDR2 FYEKMQ (reference sequence). This CDR3 spans 17 amino acids. The CDR3: CASSLVGEKGGNSPLHF. The CDR3 region has the DNA TGTGCCAGCAGCTTAGTAGGGGAGAAGGGCGGTAATTCACCCCTCCACTTT. Full variable domain (outside the CDR3, taken from reference TRBV13 and TRBJ1-6): AAGVIQSPRHLIKEKRETATLKCYPIPRHDTVYWYQQGPGQDPQFLISFYEKMQSDKGSIPDRFSAQQFSDYHSELNMSSLELGDSALYFCASSLVGEKGGNSPLHFGNGTRLTVT.